Listed below are T cell receptor beta chains from one sample, sequenced in a study of PD-1 blockade in classical Hodgkin lymphoma. Produced via immunoSEQ multiplex PCR; TCRdb's table is partial and in-frame only. This sample has fewer than 25,000 clones, with 70% to 90% found just once. Sequenced here: peripheral blood mononuclear cells (PBMCs), sampled before the fourth cycle of nivolumab. All receptors derive from a human donor with classical Hodgkin lymphoma. The CDR3 runs from the conserved cysteine through the conserved F or W. Fields, in order: D gene, J gene, V gene, CDR3 protein. The D gene is left open where the match is weak.

d_call: TRBD1; j_call: TRBJ2-2; v_call: TRBV7-3; cdr3_aa: CASSPQGASIGELFF
d_call: TRBD1; j_call: TRBJ1-5; v_call: TRBV6-6; cdr3_aa: CASKQGGQPQHF
d_call: TRBD2; j_call: TRBJ2-2; v_call: TRBV11-2; cdr3_aa: CASSLGLRRDRGGAGELFF
d_call: -; j_call: TRBJ1-2; v_call: TRBV27; cdr3_aa: CASSPHPDNLDYGYTF
d_call: TRBD1; j_call: TRBJ2-1; v_call: TRBV5-1; cdr3_aa: CASSSGTGNNEQFF
d_call: -; j_call: TRBJ1-5; v_call: TRBV6-1; cdr3_aa: CASSDWQPQHF
d_call: -; j_call: TRBJ1-1; v_call: TRBV11-2; cdr3_aa: CASSLDEWGAGNTEAFF
d_call: -; j_call: TRBJ2-1; v_call: TRBV21-1; cdr3_aa: CASSKALPGVRYNEQFF
d_call: -; j_call: TRBJ1-5; v_call: TRBV29-1; cdr3_aa: CSVGQSNQPQHF
d_call: -; j_call: TRBJ2-5; v_call: TRBV21-1; cdr3_aa: CASSNFALGGTPQETQYF
d_call: TRBD2; j_call: TRBJ2-7; v_call: TRBV19; cdr3_aa: CASSGTSGIYF
d_call: -; j_call: TRBJ2-3; v_call: TRBV7-9; cdr3_aa: CASSPLSSTDTQYF
d_call: -; j_call: TRBJ2-2; v_call: TRBV2; cdr3_aa: CASSEVRVAPTGELFF
d_call: -; j_call: TRBJ2-1; v_call: TRBV6-1; cdr3_aa: CASSELGYDEQFF
d_call: -; j_call: TRBJ1-1; v_call: TRBV6-6; cdr3_aa: CASSYGVGTEAFF
d_call: -; j_call: TRBJ1-2; v_call: TRBV27; cdr3_aa: CASSLVVRRNYGYTF
d_call: -; j_call: TRBJ2-7; v_call: TRBV5-4; cdr3_aa: CASSLTGYEQYF
d_call: -; j_call: TRBJ1-2; v_call: TRBV5-5; cdr3_aa: CASSFFRGDGYTF
d_call: -; j_call: TRBJ2-7; v_call: TRBV5-1; cdr3_aa: CASSRLLDSYEQYF
d_call: -; j_call: TRBJ2-7; v_call: TRBV7-8; cdr3_aa: CASSFSGNSGAYEQYF
d_call: -; j_call: TRBJ2-1; v_call: TRBV7-8; cdr3_aa: CASSYRTAYNEQFF
d_call: -; j_call: TRBJ2-3; v_call: TRBV7-9; cdr3_aa: CASSTTSGSGTQYF
d_call: -; j_call: TRBJ1-1; v_call: TRBV25-1; cdr3_aa: CASSEDGEGPNTEAFF
d_call: -; j_call: TRBJ2-5; v_call: TRBV7-9; cdr3_aa: CASSRDRGRGAQETQYF
d_call: -; j_call: TRBJ1-1; v_call: TRBV7-3; cdr3_aa: CASSEQGNTEAFF
d_call: TRBD2; j_call: TRBJ2-5; v_call: TRBV9; cdr3_aa: CASSPRTSGMETQYF
d_call: -; j_call: TRBJ2-3; v_call: TRBV5-4; cdr3_aa: CASSPDRFRTDTQYF
d_call: -; j_call: TRBJ1-1; v_call: TRBV7-9; cdr3_aa: CASSLAGSAEAFF
d_call: TRBD1; j_call: TRBJ2-1; v_call: TRBV9; cdr3_aa: CASSVGGTANEQFF
d_call: -; j_call: TRBJ2-5; v_call: TRBV10-2; cdr3_aa: CASSESGVQETQYF
d_call: -; j_call: TRBJ1-1; v_call: TRBV6-5; cdr3_aa: CASAFPEEGGAFF
d_call: TRBD2; j_call: TRBJ2-7; v_call: TRBV27; cdr3_aa: CASSPTSGSWYEQYF
d_call: -; j_call: TRBJ2-1; v_call: TRBV27; cdr3_aa: CASRRGDSYNEQFF
d_call: TRBD2; j_call: TRBJ2-7; v_call: TRBV15; cdr3_aa: CATSSRTSDEVEQYF